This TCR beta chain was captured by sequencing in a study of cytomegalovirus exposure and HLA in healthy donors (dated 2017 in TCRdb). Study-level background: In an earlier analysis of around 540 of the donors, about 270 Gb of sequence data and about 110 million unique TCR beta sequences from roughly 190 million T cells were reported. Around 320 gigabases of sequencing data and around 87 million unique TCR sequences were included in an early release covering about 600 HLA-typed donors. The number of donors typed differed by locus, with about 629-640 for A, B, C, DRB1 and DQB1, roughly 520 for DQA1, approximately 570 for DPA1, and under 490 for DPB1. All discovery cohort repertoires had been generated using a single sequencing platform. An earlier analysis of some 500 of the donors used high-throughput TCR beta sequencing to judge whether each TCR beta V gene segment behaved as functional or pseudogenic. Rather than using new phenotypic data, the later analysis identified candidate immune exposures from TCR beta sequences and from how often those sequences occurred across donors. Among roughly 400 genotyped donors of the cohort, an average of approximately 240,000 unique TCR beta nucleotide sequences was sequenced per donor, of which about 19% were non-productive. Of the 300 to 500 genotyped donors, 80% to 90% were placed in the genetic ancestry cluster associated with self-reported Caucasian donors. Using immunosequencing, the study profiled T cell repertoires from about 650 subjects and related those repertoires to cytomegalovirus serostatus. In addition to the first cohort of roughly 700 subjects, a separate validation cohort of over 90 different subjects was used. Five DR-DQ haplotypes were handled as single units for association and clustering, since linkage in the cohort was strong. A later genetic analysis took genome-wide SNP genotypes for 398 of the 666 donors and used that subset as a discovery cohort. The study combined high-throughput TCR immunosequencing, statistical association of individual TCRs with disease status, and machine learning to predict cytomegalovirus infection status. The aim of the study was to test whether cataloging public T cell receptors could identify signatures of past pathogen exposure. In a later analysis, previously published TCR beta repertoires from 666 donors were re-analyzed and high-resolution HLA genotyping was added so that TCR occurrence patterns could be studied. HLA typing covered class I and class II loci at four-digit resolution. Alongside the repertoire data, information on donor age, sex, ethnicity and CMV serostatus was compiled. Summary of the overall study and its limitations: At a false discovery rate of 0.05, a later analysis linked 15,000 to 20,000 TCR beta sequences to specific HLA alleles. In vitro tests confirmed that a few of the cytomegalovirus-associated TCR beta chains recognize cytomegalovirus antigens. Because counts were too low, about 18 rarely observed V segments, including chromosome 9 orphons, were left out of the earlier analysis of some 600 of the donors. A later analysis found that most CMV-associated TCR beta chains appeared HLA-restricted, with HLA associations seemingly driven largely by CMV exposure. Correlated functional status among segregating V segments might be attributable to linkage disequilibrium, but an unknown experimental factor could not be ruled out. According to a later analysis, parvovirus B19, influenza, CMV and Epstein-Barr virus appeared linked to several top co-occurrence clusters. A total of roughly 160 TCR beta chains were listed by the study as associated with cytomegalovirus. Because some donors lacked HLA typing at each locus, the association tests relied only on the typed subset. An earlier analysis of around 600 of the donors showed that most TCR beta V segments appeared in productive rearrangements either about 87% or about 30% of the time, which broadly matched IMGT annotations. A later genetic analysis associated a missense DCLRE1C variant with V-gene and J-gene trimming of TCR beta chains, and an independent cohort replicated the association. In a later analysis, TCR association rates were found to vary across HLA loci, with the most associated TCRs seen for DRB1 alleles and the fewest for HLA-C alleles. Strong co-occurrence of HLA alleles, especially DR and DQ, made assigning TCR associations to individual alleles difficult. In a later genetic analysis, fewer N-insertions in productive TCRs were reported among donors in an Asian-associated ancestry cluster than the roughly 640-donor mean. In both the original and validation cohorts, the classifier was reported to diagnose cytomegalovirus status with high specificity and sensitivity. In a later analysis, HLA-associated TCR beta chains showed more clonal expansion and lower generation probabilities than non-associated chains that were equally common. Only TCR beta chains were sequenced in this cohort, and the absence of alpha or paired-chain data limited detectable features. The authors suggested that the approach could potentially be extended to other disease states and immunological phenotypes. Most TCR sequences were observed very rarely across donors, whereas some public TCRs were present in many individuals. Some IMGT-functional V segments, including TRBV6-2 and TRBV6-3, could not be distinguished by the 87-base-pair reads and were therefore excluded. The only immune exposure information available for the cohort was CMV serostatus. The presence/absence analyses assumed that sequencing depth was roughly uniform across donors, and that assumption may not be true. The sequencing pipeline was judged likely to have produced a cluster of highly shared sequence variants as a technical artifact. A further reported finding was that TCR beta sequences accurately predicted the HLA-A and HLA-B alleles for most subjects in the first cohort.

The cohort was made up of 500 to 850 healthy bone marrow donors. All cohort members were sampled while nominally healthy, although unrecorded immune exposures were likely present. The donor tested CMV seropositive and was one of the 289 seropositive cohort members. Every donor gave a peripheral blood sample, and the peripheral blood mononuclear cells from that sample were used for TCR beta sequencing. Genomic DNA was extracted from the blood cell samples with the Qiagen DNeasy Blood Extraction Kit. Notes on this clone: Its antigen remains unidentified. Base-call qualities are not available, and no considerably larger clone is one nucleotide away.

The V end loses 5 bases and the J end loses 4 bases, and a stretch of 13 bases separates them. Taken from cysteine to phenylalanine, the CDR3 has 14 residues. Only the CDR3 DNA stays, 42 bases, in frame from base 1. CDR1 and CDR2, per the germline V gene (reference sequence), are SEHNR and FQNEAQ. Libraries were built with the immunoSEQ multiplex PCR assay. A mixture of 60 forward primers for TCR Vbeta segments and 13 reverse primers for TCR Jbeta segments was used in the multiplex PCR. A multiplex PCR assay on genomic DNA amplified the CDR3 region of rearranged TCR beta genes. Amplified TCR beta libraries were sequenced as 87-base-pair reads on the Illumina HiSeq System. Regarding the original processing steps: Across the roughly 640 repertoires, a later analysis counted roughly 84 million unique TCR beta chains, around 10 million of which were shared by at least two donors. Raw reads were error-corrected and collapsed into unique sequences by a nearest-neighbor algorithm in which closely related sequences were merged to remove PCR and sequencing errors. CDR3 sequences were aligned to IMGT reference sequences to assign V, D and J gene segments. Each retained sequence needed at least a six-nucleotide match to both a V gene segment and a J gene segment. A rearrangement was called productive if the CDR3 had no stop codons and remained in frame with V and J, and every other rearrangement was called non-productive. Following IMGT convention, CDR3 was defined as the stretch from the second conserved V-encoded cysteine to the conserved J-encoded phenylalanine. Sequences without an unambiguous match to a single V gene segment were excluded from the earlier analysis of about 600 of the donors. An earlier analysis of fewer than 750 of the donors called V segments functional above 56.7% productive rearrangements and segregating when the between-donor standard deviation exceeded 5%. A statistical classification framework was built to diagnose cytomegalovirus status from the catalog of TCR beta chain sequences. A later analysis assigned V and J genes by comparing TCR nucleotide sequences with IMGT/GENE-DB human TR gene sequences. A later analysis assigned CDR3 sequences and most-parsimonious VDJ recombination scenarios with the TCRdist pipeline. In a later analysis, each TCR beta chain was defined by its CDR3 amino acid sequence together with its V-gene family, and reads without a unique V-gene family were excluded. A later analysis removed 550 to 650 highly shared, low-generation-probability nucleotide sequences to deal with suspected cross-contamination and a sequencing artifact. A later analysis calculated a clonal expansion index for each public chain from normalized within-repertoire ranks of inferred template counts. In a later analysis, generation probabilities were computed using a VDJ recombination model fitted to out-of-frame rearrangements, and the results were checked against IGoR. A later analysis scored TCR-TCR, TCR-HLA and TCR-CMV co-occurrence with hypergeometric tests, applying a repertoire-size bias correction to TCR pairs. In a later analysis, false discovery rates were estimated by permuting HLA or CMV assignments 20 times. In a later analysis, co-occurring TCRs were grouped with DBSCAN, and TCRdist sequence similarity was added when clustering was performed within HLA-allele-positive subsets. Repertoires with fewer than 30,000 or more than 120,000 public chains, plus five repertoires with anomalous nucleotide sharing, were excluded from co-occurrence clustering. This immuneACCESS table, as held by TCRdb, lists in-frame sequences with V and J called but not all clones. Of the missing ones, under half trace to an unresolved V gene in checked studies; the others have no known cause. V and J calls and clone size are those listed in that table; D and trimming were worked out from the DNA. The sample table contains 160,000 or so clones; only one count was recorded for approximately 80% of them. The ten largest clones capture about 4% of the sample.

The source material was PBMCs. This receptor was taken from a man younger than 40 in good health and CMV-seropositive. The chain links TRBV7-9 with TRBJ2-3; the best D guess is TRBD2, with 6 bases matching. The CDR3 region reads CASSRGLFSDTQYF. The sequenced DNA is TGTGCCAGCAGCCGAGGACTATTTTCAGATACGCAGTATTTT.